This T cell receptor beta chain was retrieved from a study of T cells in Graves' hyperthyroidism and ophthalmopathy (dated by TCRdb to the late 2010s). With respect to the entire study: Peripheral blood was sampled at the time of initial diagnosis, prior to any treatment. TCR V-J signatures able to tell the groups apart were searched for in a discovery cohort of 100 patients, of whom approximately 40 had Graves' ophthalmopathy and 55 to 60 had stable Graves' hyperthyroidism. Prospective prediction of ophthalmopathy was tested in an independent validation cohort of fewer than 20 hyperthyroidism patients and some 17 patients who later progressed to ophthalmopathy. For training and testing, the 95 to 100 patients in the discovery cohort were randomly divided in a 7:3 ratio. The study also compared thyroid tissue and blood T-cell repertoires from 6 or 7 Graves' hyperthyroidism patients. After blood sampling, hyperthyroidism patients were treated with methimazole at a starting dose of 30 mg daily, and ophthalmopathy patients were treated with high-dose intravenous methylprednisolone. TCR Vbeta CDR3 sequencing of approximately 140 peripheral blood samples (under 45 ophthalmopathy, about 80 hyperthyroidism and some 17 progressor patients) is reported in the paper.

The CDR3 starts with the cysteine, ends with the phenylalanine, and has 19 residues. CDR3 DNA only is kept here, 57 bases in frame from base 1. The CDR1 and CDR2 encoded by the germline V gene are LGHNA and YSLEER. The trim is 0 bases for V and 6 bases for J, with a gap of 25 bases between the germline ends. A few counts support this clonotype. Its antigen target is currently unknown. The input lacks base qualities; no much larger clone sits a single base away. Beyond this particular receptor, the publication reports: No statistical method was used to set the sample size in advance, and investigators knew the group allocation. In validation, the model predicted progression to ophthalmopathy a median of 6.5 months before onset, with about 64% sensitivity and roughly 79% specificity. A model built on a 13 V-J signature distinguished ophthalmopathy from stable hyperthyroidism, reaching approximately 89% sensitivity and 81.08% specificity in cross-validation and 80%/75% in testing. Most expanded thyroid clonotypes (frequency above 0.001) were also detected in blood, suggesting blood repertoires may reflect thyroid immune responses.

Amplification of TCR beta CDR3 regions was carried out from RNA transcripts. For the first round of RT-PCR on the TCR CDR3, the HTBI primer set was used together with the Qiagen OneStep RT-PCR kit. The libraries were constructed in a second round of multiplex PCR and then size-selected and purified. The libraries were sequenced on an Illumina HiSeq2000 using paired-end 100 bp reads. The study's processing was this. SOAPnuke was used to process the raw data, throwing out any read that contained adapters or uncalled bases, had a mean Phred below 15, or lacked an exact constant-primer or identifier match. High-quality paired reads were merged using COPE v1.2.5, and each unique nucleotide sequence was defined as a clonotype. Clonotypes were aligned to IMGT TRBV, TRBD and TRBJ reference segments using MiTCR v1.1. The analysis included only V-J combinations with a frequency above 0.0001, which together covered around 99% of the repertoires. A TCS score was defined as the ratio of F50 (clonal expansion) to E x V (chaos), with BLOSUM62-based TCRdist applied between CDR3 peptides within each V-J. Welch's t-statistics and random forest reduced 500 to 650 V-J features to 13, which were used in a naive Bayes classifier (R e1071). TCRdb reworked the public reads: Q25 trimming with fastp, MiXCR clone assembly, productive beta chains retained. Rows merge per CDR3 protein into single entries with the most common DNA and genes. TCRdb, not the authors, supplied the V and J calls. Within this sample are roughly 740,000 distinct CDR3 sequences, with over 15% of them counted one time only. Approximately 8.4% of the sample comes from the top ten.

Stable Graves' hyperthyroidism was defined as the absence of progression to ophthalmopathy over 18 months of follow-up. The hyperthyroidism patients were between 18 and 65 years old and newly diagnosed, with a disease duration of less than 2 months. Patients with uncontrolled infections, other autoimmune diseases, pregnancy or lactation were excluded. Diagnoses relied on clinical symptoms, serum thyroxine and TRAb, thyroid ultrasound and orbital computed tomography. PBMCs were isolated from approximately 10 ml of fresh peripheral blood by Ficoll-Paque density gradient centrifugation. Trizol reagent was used to extract total RNA, and RNA quality was then checked on an Agilent 2100 Bioanalyzer.

The sequenced sample was blood. Recombination linked TRBV4-3 to TRBJ2-3; the D gene is perhaps TRBD1, from 6 matching bases. The receptor's source is a man aged 18-30 years with Graves' hyperthyroidism. The nucleotide sequence is TGCGCCAGCAGCCAAGATCCCCACCCCTTTAGCGAGAGGGGGGATACGCAGTATTTT. This is translated as CASSQDPHPFSERGDTQYF.